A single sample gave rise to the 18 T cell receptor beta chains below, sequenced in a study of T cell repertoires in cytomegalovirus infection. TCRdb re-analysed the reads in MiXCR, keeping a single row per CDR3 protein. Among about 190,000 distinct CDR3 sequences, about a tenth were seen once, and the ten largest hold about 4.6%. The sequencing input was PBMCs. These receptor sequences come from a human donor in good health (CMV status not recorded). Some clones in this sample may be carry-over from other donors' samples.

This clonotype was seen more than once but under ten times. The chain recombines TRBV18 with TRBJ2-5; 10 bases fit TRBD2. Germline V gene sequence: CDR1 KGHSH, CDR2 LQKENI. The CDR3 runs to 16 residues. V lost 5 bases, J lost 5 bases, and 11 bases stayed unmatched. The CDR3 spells CASSGPSGGLSETQYF. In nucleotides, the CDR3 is TGTGCCAGCTCAGGACCTAGCGGGGGATTGTCGGAGACCCAGTACTTC.

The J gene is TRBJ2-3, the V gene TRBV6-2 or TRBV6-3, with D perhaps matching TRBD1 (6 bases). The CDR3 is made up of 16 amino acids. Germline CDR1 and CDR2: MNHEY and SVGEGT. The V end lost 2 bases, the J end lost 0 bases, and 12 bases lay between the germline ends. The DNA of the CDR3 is TGTGCCAGCAGTTACGGGCAGGGGCTTAGCACAGATACGCAGTATTTT. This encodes CASSYGQGLSTDTQYF.

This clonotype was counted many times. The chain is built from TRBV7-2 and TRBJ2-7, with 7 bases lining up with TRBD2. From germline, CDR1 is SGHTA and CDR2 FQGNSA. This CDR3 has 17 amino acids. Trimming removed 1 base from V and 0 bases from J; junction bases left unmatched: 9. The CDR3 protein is CASSLVLGGVNSYEQYF. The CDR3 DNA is TGTGCCAGCAGCTTAGTCCTTGGGGGGGTTAACTCCTACGAGCAGTACTTC.

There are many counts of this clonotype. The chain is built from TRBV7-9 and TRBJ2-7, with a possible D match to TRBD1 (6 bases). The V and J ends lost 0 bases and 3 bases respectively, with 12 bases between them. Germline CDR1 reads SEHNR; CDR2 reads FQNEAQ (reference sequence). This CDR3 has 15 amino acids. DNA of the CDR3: TGTGCCAGCAGCTTAGCTGCGCAGGGGCGCTACGAGCAGTACTTC. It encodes CASSLAAQGRYEQYF.

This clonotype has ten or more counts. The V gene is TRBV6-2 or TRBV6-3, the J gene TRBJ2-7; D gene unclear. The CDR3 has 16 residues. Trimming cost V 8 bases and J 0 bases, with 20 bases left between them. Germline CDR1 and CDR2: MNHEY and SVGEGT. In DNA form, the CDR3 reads TGTGCCAGCGGCAGCCCCAATTGGGCCTACTCCTACGAGCAGTACTTC. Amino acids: CASGSPNWAYSYEQYF.

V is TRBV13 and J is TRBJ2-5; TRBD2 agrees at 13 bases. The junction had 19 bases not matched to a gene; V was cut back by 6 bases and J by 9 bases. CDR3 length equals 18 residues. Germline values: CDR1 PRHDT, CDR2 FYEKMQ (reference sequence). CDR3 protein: CASRRTKGLAGTGEAQYF. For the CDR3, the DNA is TGTGCCAGCAGACGGACAAAGGGACTAGCGGGGACGGGGGAGGCCCAGTACTTC.

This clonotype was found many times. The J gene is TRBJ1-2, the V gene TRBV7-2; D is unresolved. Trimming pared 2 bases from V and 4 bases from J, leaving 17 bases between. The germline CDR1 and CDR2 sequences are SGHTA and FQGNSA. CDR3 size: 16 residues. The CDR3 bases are TGTGCCAGCAGCTTATTCCCAACGGAGGGAAGCTATGGCTACACCTTC. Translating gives CASSLFPTEGSYGYTF. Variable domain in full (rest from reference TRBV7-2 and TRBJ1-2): GAGVSQSPSNKVTEKGKDVELRCDPISGHTALYWYRQSLGQGLEFLIYFQGNSAPDKSGLPSDRFSAERTGGSVSTLTIQRTQQEDSAVYLCASSLFPTEGSYGYTFGSGTRLTVV.

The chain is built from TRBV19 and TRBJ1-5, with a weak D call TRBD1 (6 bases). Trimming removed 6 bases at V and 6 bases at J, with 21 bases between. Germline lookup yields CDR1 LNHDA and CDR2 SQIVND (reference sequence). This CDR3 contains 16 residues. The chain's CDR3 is CASSPGTSVSGQPQHF. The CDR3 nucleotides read TGTGCCAGTAGCCCCGGGACATCCGTGTCTGGTCAGCCCCAGCATTTT.

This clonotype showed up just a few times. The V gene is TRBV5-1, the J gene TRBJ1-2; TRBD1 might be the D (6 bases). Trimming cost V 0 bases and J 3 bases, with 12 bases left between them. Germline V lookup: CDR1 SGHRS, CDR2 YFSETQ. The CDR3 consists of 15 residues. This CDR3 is CASSLAGVLDYGYTF. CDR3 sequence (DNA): TGCGCCAGCAGCTTGGCAGGGGTGTTGGACTATGGCTACACCTTC.

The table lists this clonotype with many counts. The CDR3 DNA is TGTGCCAGCAGCCGTAGCGTGGGGGACAGGGTGACCCAGTACTTC. Its translation: CASSRSVGDRVTQYF. The chain links TRBV7-2 to TRBJ2-5; 9 nucleotides align to TRBD1. The junction had 11 bases not matched to a gene; V was cut back by 5 bases and J by 7 bases. The CDR3 length is 15 residues. Germline V gene data show CDR1 as SGHTA and CDR2 as FQGNSA.

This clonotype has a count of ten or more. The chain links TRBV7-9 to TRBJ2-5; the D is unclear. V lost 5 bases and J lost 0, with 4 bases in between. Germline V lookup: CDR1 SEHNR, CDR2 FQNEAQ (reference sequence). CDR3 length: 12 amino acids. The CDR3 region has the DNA TGTGCCAGCAGCCCTAACCAAGAGACCCAGTACTTC. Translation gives CASSPNQETQYF.

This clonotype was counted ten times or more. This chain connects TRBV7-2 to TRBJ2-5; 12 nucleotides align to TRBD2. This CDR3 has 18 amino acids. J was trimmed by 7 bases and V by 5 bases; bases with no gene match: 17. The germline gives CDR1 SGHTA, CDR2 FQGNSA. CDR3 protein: CASSPTPKLAGGLGTQYF. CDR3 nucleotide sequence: TGTGCCAGCAGCCCGACCCCAAAACTAGCGGGAGGTCTGGGGACCCAGTACTTC.

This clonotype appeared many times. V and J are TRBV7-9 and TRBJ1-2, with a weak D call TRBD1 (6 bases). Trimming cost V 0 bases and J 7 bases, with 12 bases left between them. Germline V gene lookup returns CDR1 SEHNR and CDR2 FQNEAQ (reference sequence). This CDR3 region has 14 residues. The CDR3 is CASSLANRESGYTF. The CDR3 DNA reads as TGTGCCAGCAGCTTAGCGAACAGGGAGTCTGGCTACACCTTC.

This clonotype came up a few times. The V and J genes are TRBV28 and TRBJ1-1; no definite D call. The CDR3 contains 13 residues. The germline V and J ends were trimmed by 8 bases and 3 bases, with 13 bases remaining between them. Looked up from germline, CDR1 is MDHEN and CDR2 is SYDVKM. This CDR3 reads CASSLTADTEAFF. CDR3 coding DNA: TGTGCCAGCTCCCTCACGGCGGACACTGAAGCTTTCTTT. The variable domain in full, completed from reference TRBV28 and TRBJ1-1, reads DVKVTQSSRYLVKRTGEKVFLECVQDMDHENMFWYRQDPGLGLRLIYFSYDVKMKEKGDIPEGYSVSREKKERFSLILESASTNQTSMYLCASSLTADTEAFFGQGTRLTVV.

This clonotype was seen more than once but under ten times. For the CDR3, the DNA is TGTGCCAGCAACCCCGGGAGGTCCCGAACTAATGAAAAACTGTTTTTT. This gives the protein CASNPGRSRTNEKLFF. The gene calls are TRBV7-9 and TRBJ1-4; D gene unclear. Germline CDR1 and CDR2: SEHNR and FQNEAQ (reference sequence). This CDR3 comprises 16 residues. Trimming removed 7 bases at V and 1 base at J, with 16 bases between.

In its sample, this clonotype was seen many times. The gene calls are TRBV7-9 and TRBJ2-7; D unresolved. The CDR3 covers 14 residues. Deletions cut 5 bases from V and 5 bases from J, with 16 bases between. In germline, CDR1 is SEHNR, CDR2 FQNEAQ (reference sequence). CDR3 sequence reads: CASSPRVSTHEQYF. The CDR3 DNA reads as TGTGCCAGCAGCCCAAGGGTGTCGACGCACGAGCAGTACTTC. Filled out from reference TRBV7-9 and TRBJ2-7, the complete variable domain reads DTGVSQNPRHKITKRGQNVTFRCDPISEHNRLYWYRQTLGQGPEFLTYFQNEAQLEKSRLLSDRFSAERPKGSFSTLEIQRTEQGDSAMYLCASSPRVSTHEQYFGPGTRLTVT.

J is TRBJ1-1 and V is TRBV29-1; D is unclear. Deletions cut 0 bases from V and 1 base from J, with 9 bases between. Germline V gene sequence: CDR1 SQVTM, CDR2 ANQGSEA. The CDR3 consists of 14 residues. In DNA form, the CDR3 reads TGCAGCGTTGAAGATCCTCGGAGGAACACTGAAGCTTTCTTT. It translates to CSVEDPRRNTEAFF.

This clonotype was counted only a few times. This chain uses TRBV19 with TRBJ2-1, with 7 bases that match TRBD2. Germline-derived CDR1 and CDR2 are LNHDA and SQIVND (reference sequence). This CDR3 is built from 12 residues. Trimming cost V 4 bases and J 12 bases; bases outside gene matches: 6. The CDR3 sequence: CASSSGSSSQFF. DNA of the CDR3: TGTGCCAGTAGTAGCGGGAGTTCTTCGCAGTTCTTC.